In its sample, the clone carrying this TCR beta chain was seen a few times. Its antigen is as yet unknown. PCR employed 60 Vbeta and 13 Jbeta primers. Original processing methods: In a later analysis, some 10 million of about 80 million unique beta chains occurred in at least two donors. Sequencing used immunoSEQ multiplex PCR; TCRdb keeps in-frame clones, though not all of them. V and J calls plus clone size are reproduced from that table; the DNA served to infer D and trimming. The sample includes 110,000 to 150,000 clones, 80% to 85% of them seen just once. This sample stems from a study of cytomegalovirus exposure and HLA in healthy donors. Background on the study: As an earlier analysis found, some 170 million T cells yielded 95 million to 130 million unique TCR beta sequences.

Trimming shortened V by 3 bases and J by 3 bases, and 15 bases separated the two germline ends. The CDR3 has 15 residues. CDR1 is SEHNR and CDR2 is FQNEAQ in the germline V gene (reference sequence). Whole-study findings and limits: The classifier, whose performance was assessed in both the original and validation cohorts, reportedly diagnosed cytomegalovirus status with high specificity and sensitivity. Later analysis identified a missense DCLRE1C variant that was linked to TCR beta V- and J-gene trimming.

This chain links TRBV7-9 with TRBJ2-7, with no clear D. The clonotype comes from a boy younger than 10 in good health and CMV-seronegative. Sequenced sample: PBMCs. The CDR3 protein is CASSFVQAKFYEQYF. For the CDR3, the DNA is TGTGCCAGCAGCTTTGTCCAGGCCAAGTTCTACGAGCAGTACTTC.